The source of this T cell receptor beta chain is a study of blood T cell repertoires in COVID-19. Study in general: Sources were T cells, B-cell-depleted T cells, or PBMCs; the material itself was cDNA or gDNA.

Authors' processing steps: It was from reference gene primer amplification that nucleated cell counts were estimated. Only in-frame clones appear in the TCRdb table, and some are missing; sequencing was by immunoSEQ multiplex PCR. V and J calls and clone size follow that table, whereas D and trimming were derived from the DNA. The sample comprises about 210,000 clones, approximately 80% of which are singletons, and around 4.5% rests with the top ten. Participant ages covered roughly 18 to 89 years across around 25 US areas. The study assigned cohorts using participant-reported clinical history. The CDR3 extends over 11 amino acids. The germline V gene encodes CDR1 DFQATT and CDR2 SNEGSKA (reference sequence). Trimming removed 6 bases from V and 12 bases from J, with 17 bases in between.

Sequences were obtained from PBMCs or T cells enriched from blood (not recorded which). The clonotype was recovered from a man under 40 with acute COVID-19. V is TRBV20-1 and J is TRBJ1-2, with D maybe TRBD1 (6 bases). This CDR3 is CSAPGGLYHTF. The DNA for the CDR3 is TGCAGTGCACCGGGGGGGCTTTACCACACCTTC.